This T cell receptor beta chain emerged from a study of CD8+ T cells in alopecia areata. Study context: Female approximately 7-10-week-old C3H/HeJ recipients received skin from 6-12-month-old C3H/HeJ graft donors with spontaneous alopecia.

Using CD4, CD8alpha, NKG2D, NKG2ACE and other markers, pooled cutaneous lymph node cells were sorted. The authors extracted RNA and reverse transcribed it into cDNA as the sequencing template. TCRdb's copy holds only in-frame clones and misses some; the assay was immunoSEQ multiplex PCR. This record lists about 300,000 clones, none seen once only, and the top ten clones contain more than 0.95%. Findings of the study overall: Higher clonality and more expanded CD8+ clones appeared in lesional than normal scalp. Whereas mice showed it more clearly, TCR sharing across patients was murkier, possibly because of HLA.

This clone came up a few times. As yet, its antigen is unknown. The gene names given are mouse names. The read ends 4 residues shy of where the CDR3 ends; the end is completed using the germline J gene. This sample also contains other DNA sequences that code for the same CDR3. Germline values: CDR1 NSQYPW, CDR2 LRSPGD (reference sequence). CDR3 length: 15 residues. V was cut by 0 bases and J by 0 bases, with 7 bases left in between. The receptor comes from a C3H/HeJ mouse with alopecia areata. The MHC haplotype recorded for the strain is H2-k. The sample comprised CD4+ T cells sorted from a lymph node. This chain connects TRBV1 to TRBJ2-3; D unresolved. CDR3 loop: CTCSAETSSAETLYF. The sequenced CDR3 bases are TGCACCTGCAGTGCAGAGACATCTAGTGCAGAA.